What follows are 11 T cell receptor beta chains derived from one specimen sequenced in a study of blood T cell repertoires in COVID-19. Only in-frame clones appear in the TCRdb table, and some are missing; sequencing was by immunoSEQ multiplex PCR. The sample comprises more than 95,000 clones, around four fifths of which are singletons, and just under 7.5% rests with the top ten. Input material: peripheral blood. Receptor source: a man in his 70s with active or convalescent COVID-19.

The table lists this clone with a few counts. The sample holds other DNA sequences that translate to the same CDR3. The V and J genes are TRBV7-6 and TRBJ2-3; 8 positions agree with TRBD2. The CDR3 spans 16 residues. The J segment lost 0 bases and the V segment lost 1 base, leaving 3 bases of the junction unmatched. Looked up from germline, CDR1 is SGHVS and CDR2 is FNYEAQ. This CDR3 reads CASSLEASGSTDTQYF. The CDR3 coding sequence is TGTGCCAGCAGCTTAGAAGCTAGCGGGAGCACAGATACGCAGTATTTT.

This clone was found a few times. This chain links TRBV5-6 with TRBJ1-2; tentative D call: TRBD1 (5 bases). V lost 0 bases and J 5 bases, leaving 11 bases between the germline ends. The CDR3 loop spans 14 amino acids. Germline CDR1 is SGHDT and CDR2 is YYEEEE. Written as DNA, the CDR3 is TGTGCCAGCAGCTTGGGGGGACTGGGGTATGGCTACACCTTC. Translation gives CASSLGGLGYGYTF.

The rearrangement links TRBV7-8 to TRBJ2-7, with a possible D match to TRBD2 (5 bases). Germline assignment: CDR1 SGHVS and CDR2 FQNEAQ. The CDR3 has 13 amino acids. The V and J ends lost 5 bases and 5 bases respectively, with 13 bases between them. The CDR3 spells CASSPGGLDEQYF. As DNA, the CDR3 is TGTGCCAGCAGCCCAGGAGGCCTAGACGAGCAGTACTTC.

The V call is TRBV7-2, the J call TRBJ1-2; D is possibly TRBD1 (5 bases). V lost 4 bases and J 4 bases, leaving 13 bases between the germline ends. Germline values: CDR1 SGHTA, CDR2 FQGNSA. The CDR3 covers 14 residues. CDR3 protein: CASSSGDRIYGYTF. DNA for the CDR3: TGTGCCAGCAGCTCAGGAGACAGAATCTATGGCTACACCTTC.

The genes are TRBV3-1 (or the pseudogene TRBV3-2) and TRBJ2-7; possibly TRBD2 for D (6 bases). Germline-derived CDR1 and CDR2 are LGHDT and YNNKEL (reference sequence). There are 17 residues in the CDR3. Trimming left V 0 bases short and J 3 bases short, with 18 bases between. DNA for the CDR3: TGTGCCAGCAGCCAAGACCCCTGGAGCGGGTCTTACTACGAGCAGTACTTC. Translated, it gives CASSQDPWSGSYYEQYF.

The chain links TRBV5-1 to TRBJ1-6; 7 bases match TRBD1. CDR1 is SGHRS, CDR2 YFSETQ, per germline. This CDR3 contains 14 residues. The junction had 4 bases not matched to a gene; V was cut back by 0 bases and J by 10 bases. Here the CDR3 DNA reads TGCGCCAGCAGCTTGGAGGCAGGGGGATCACCCCTCCACTTT. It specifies CASSLEAGGSPLHF.

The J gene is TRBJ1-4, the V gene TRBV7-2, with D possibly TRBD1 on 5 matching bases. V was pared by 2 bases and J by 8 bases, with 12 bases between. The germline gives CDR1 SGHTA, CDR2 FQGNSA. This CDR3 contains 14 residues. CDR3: CASSLSGSGEKLFF. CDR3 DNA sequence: TGTGCCAGCAGCTTATCAGGGAGCGGGGAAAAACTGTTTTTT.

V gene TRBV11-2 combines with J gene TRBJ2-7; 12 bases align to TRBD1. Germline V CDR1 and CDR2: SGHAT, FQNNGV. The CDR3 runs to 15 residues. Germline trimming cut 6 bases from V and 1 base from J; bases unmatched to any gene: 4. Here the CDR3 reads CASRLGQGASYEQYF. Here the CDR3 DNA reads TGTGCCAGCAGACTGGGACAGGGGGCGTCCTACGAGCAGTACTTC.

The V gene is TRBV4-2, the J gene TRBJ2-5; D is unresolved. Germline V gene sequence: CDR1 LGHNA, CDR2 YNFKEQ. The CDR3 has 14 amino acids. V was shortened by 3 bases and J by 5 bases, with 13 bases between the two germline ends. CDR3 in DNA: TGTGCCAGCAGCCATTCCGACCCCGGGGAGACCCAGTACTTC. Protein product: CASSHSDPGETQYF.

The CDR3 is CASSPQGAGELFF. The CDR3 DNA sequence: TGTGCCAGCAGCCCACAGGGTGCCGGGGAGCTGTTTTTT. This sequence joins TRBV14 and TRBJ2-2; perhaps TRBD1 as D (6 bases). Per the germline V gene, CDR1 is SGHDN and CDR2 is FVKESK. The CDR3 runs to 13 residues. V lost 4 bases and J 6 bases, leaving 9 bases between the germline ends.

Here the CDR3 DNA reads TGTGCCAGCAGTTACCGGGACAGGGGGCTTGCGAACACTGAAGCTTTCTTT. Translated, it gives CASSYRDRGLANTEAFF. The gene calls are TRBV28 and TRBJ1-1, with 12 bases matching TRBD1. The CDR3 is 17 amino acids. Germline CDR1 is MDHEN and CDR2 is SYDVKM. Germline trimming cut 4 bases from V and 1 base from J; bases unmatched to any gene: 7.